Shown below are 20 T cell receptor beta chains from a single sample sequenced in a study of blood T cells in healthy people across ages. The authors ran a second PCR of 7 to 11 cycles using a sample-barcoded 5' primer and a J-beta primer mix. A single record per CDR3 protein comes from TCRdb applying MiXCR to the 5' RACE reads. The sample includes about 780,000 distinct CDR3 sequences, 46% of them seen just once. The sequenced material came from blood. These TCRs come from a man older than 75 in good health.

The chain combines TRBV27 with TRBJ2-1, with 13 bases that match TRBD2. The germline CDR1 and CDR2 sequences are MNHEY and SMNVEV (reference sequence). With 1 base clipped from V and 10 bases from J, the junction kept 10 bases outside the gene matches. The CDR3 has 17 residues. CDR3 sequence (DNA): TGTGCCAGCAGTTTATACATAGGACTAGCGGGAGATAGCGAGCAGTTCTTC. This codes for CASSLYIGLAGDSEQFF.

The gene calls are TRBV25-1 and TRBJ1-2; TRBD1 is a possible D gene (5 bases). The V end lost 6 bases, the J end lost 2 bases, and 7 bases lay between the germline ends. This CDR3 is built from 12 residues. Germline V gene lookup returns CDR1 MGHDK and CDR2 SYGVNS. CDR3 in amino acids: CASRQENYGYTF. The CDR3 region has the DNA TGTGCCAGCAGACAGGAGAACTATGGCTACACCTTC.

The chain employs TRBV13 and TRBJ2-7; 9 bases align to TRBD2. Germline assignment: CDR1 PRHDT and CDR2 FYEKMQ (reference sequence). The CDR3 consists of 16 residues. With 4 bases clipped from V and 4 bases from J, the junction kept 11 bases outside the gene matches. Written as DNA, the CDR3 is TGTGCCAGCAGCTCCTACCGAGCGGGAGGCCATTACGAGCAGTACTTC. Protein: CASSSYRAGGHYEQYF.

This clonotype was picked up many times. The V gene is TRBV20-1, the J gene TRBJ1-1, with D unclear. Germline V lookup: CDR1 DFQATT, CDR2 SNEGSKA (reference sequence). The CDR3 is 12 amino acids. V was pared by 2 bases and J by 4 bases, with 8 bases between. In nucleotides, the CDR3 is TGCAGTGCTAGATGGGGAAGCACTGAAGCTTTCTTT. This gives the protein CSARWGSTEAFF.

V is TRBV28 and J is TRBJ1-4; 7 bases line up with TRBD1. There are 19 residues in the CDR3. J gave up 4 bases and V 1 base, and 15 bases lay outside the gene matches. Germline V CDR1 and CDR2: MDHEN, SYDVKM. CDR3 nucleotides: TGTGCCAGCAGTTTATTCGGACAGGCTGTTCTGGCGCTTAATGAAAAACTGTTTTTT. Amino acids: CASSLFGQAVLALNEKLFF.

The V call is TRBV5-1, the J call TRBJ2-3; 10 nucleotides match TRBD1. Germline CDR1 SGHRS, CDR2 YFSETQ. This CDR3 region has 16 residues. V dropped 4 bases and J dropped 4; count of bases not matched to a gene: 9. This chain's CDR3 is CASSLTGGDGSDTQYF. CDR3 DNA: TGCGCCAGCAGCCTGACAGGGGGCGATGGATCAGATACGCAGTATTTT.

This clonotype was recorded many times. V gene TRBV29-1 combines with J gene TRBJ2-1; 7 nucleotides agree with TRBD1. The CDR3 extends over 13 amino acids. Germline V gene lookup returns CDR1 SQVTM and CDR2 ANQGSEA. V gave up 4 bases and J gave up 6 bases; unmatched junction bases: 6. The CDR3 sequence: CSVVRTGGNEQFF. The CDR3 coding sequence is TGCAGCGTTGTGAGGACAGGAGGCAATGAGCAGTTCTTC.

The chain employs TRBV4-2 and TRBJ1-1, with a weak D call TRBD1 (6 bases). The CDR3 extends over 15 amino acids. V shed 0 bases and J shed 1 base, with 9 bases lying between them. The germline V gene has CDR1 LGHNA and CDR2 YNFKEQ. CDR3 nucleotide sequence: TGTGCCAGCAGCCAAGAGTTGGACAGGAACACTGAAGCTTTCTTT. Translating it yields CASSQELDRNTEAFF.

Comment on this clonotype: At one end, the junction sequence differs from germline, possibly due to a read error. The V and J genes are TRBV28 and TRBJ1-5; TRBD1 aligns across 7 bases. There are 17 residues in the CDR3. Germline assignment: CDR1 MDHEN and CDR2 SYDVKM. CDR3 region: CASSPGHTGDSNRPQHF. In nucleotides, the CDR3 is TGTGCCAGCAGTCCCGGACATACAGGGGATAGCAATCGGCCCCAGCATTTT.

This clonotype showed up many times. This rearrangement joins TRBV7-2 to TRBJ2-1; D perhaps matches TRBD2 (5 bases). The germline gives CDR1 SGHTA, CDR2 FQGNSA. The V gene lost 4 bases and the J gene lost 9 bases, with 10 bases spanning the gap. This CDR3 contains 12 residues. The DNA for the CDR3 is TGTGCCAGCAGCTCAACTAGGAGTGAGCAGTTCTTC. Residues: CASSSTRSEQFF.

This clonotype came up a few times. Since a much larger clone is just one base distant, this may be a read error. The V gene is TRBV24-1, the J gene TRBJ2-1, with D maybe TRBD1 (6 bases). Trimming pared 3 bases from V and 6 bases from J, leaving 14 bases between. Germline CDR1 KGHDR, CDR2 SFDVKD. The CDR3 is 15 amino acids. The CDR3 nucleotides read TGTGCCACCAGTGATGTGGACAGAAGTCTCAATGAGCAGTTCTTC. It codes for CATSDVDRSLNEQFF.

About this clonotype itself: At one boundary the junction diverges from the germline segment, which might be a read error. This chain connects TRBV4-2 to TRBJ2-1; either TRBD1 or TRBD2 may supply D (6 bases each). The CDR3 has 14 residues. Germline CDR1 and CDR2: LGHNA and YNFKEQ. The CDR3 DNA follows: TGTGCCAGCGGCCAAGATCCCGGGGGCACTGAGCAGTTCTTC. Amino acid sequence: CASGQDPGGTEQFF.

This clonotype has ten or more counts. V and J are TRBV7-2 and TRBJ2-5, with 9 bases fitting TRBD2. Germline V gene sequence: CDR1 SGHTA, CDR2 FQGNSA. V lost 5 bases to trimming and J lost 3 bases; unmatched junction nucleotides: 7. This CDR3 spans 15 amino acids. The CDR3 loop reads CASSLGVAGEETQYF. CDR3 in DNA: TGTGCCAGCAGCCTCGGAGTAGCGGGAGAAGAGACCCAGTACTTC.

V usage is TRBV11-2 and J usage is TRBJ2-3; D gene unclear. Germline V lookup: CDR1 SGHAT, CDR2 FQNNGV. CDR3 size: 16 residues. Trimming took off 0 bases at V and 0 bases at J, with 10 bases between the two ends. CDR3 in DNA: TGTGCCAGCAGCTTAGATTCTTACCCTAGCACAGATACGCAGTATTTT. Translation gives CASSLDSYPSTDTQYF.

This clonotype has more than one count but fewer than ten. The chain links TRBV5-1 to TRBJ2-1; TRBD2 agrees at 12 bases. The V and J ends lost 7 bases and 10 bases, in that order; junction bases with no gene match: 9. Germline CDR1 and CDR2: SGHRS and YFSETQ. This CDR3 is 14 amino acids long. DNA for the CDR3: TGCGCCAGCCTACTAGCGGGAGGATCAGGGGAGCAGTTCTTC. This translates into CASLLAGGSGEQFF.

Of note for this clonotype: A much more abundant neighbour one base away suggests this may be a read error. This chain connects TRBV12-3 or TRBV12-4 to TRBJ1-6; the D gene is possibly TRBD1 (5 bases). The CDR3 sequence is 14 residues long. For the CDR3, the DNA is TGTGCCAGCAGTTTTGGGGCATTGGGTTCACCCCCCCACTTT. Protein: CASSFGALGSPPHF.

This clonotype showed up many times. The V and J genes are TRBV7-2 and TRBJ2-7, with 8 bases lining up with TRBD1. The trim removed 5 bases at V and 5 bases at J, leaving 8 bases unmatched. Germline assignment: CDR1 SGHTA and CDR2 FQGNSA. This CDR3 spans 14 amino acids. CDR3 region: CASSVRQGQNEQYF. The CDR3, as DNA: TGTGCCAGCAGCGTACGACAGGGGCAAAACGAGCAGTACTTC. Based on the CDR3 plus reference TRBV7-2 and TRBJ2-7, the full variable domain is GAGVSQSPSNKVTEKGKDVELRCDPISGHTALYWYRQSLGQGLEFLIYFQGNSAPDKSGLPSDRFSAERTGGSVSTLTIQRTQQEDSAVYLCASSVRQGQNEQYFGPGTRLTVT.

The CDR3 DNA reads TGCAGCGTCCTCGCGGGGGACACTGAAGCTTTCTTT. It specifies CSVLAGDTEAFF. The chain carries TRBV29-1 and TRBJ1-1; D may be TRBD1 (5 bases). V was clipped by 6 bases and J by 3 bases, with 11 bases between them. Germline CDR1 reads SQVTM; CDR2 reads ANQGSEA. The CDR3 covers 12 residues.

This clonotype appeared a few times. CDR3 sequence: CSATKTAGQRINEQFF. The DNA of the CDR3 is TGCAGTGCTACAAAAACGGCGGGACAGAGAATCAATGAGCAGTTCTTC. The chain recombines TRBV20-1 with TRBJ2-1, with D maybe TRBD1 (7 bases). V was trimmed by 4 bases and J by 6 bases, leaving 22 bases between them. In germline, CDR1 is DFQATT, CDR2 SNEGSKA (reference sequence). CDR3 size: 16 residues.

This clonotype was seen more than once but under ten times. Given a much more abundant clone one base away, this may be a read error. The V call is TRBV2, the J call TRBJ2-5, with D possibly matching TRBD2 (6 bases). CDR3 size: 14 residues. V was cut by 4 bases and J by 11 bases, with 20 bases left in between. The germline V gene encodes CDR1 SNHLY and CDR2 FYNNEI. The CDR3 nucleotides read TGTGCCAGCAGTGGGGACTCGCCGAACAATGAGCAGTACTTC. Its translation: CASSGDSPNNEQYF.